This T cell receptor (beta chain) was captured by sequencing in a study of OX40 agonist ivuxolimab in advanced cancers. Assay used: immunoSEQ multiplex PCR; TCRdb lists only in-frame clones, some missing. The profile shows 60,000 or so clones, less than 85% of them singletons. This CDR3 spans 15 amino acids. Germline V gene sequence: CDR1 SNHLY, CDR2 FYNNEI. Trimming cost V 1 base and J 1 base, with 5 bases left between them. The input for sequencing was CD4+ or CD8+ T cells sorted from blood, taken in a trial of the OX40 agonist ivuxolimab. The J gene is TRBJ2-6, the V gene TRBV2; the D gene is possibly TRBD1 (5 bases). The TCR comes from an adult with an advanced solid tumor such as melanoma, head and neck, liver or kidney cancer. The CDR3 region has the DNA TGTGCCAGCAGTGAAGAGGGGTCTGGGGCCAACGTCCTGACTTTC. Amino acids: CASSEEGSGANVLTF.